This TCR beta chain appears in the sequencing data of a study of blood T cell repertoires in COVID-19. Study-level information: The United States, Italy and Spain were the sources of the acute and convalescent COVID-19 samples. PBMCs, B-cell-depleted T cells, or T cells provided the cDNA or gDNA that made up the material.

Seattle patient enrollment occurred during active infection, with longitudinal follow-up thereafter. As handled by the study authors: For nucleated cells, counts were estimated from reference gene primer amplification. Using immunoSEQ multiplex PCR, the repertoire was profiled, and TCRdb retains in-frame clones only, with some absent. V and J calls and clone size are given by that table; D and trimming were obtained from the DNA. The sample yields roughly 180,000 clones, roughly 79% seen once. CDR3 length equals 15 residues. Germline trimming cut 2 bases from V and 5 bases from J; bases unmatched to any gene: 2. CDR1 and CDR2 from the germline V gene are SGHTA and FQGNSA.

The clonotype originates from a woman between 40 and 50 years old with COVID-19, enrolled during active disease. The sequencing sample was made of peripheral blood. The genes are TRBV7-2 and TRBJ2-3; 12 bases fit TRBD2. The chain's CDR3 is CASSLLAGGGDTQYF. DNA of the CDR3: TGTGCCAGCAGCTTACTAGCGGGGGGGGGAGATACGCAGTATTTT.